This T cell receptor beta chain comes out of a study of shared clonotypes between healthy human individuals. Only CD45RO-negative cells positively selected for CCR7 counted as naive CD8 cells, so terminally differentiated effector memory CD45RA+ cells were excluded. The V gene lost 0 bases and the J gene lost 9 bases, with 18 bases spanning the gap. This CDR3 is built from 16 residues. Germline V lookup: CDR1 MNHEY, CDR2 SVGAGI. Libraries were prepared by immunoSEQ multiplex PCR; TCRdb keeps only in-frame clonotypes and omits some of them. The table has around 1.9 million clones, over 85% seen once. This TCR was recovered from a man aged 18 to 29 in good health. Some clones in this sample may be carry-over from other donors' samples. This rearrangement joins TRBV6-5 to TRBJ2-1, with D perhaps matching TRBD1 or TRBD2 (5 bases each). The source material was naive CD8+ T cells from PBMCs. This chain's CDR3 is CASSYSGAYFISEQFF. CDR3 bases: TGTGCCAGCAGTTACTCCGGGGCTTATTTTATAAGTGAGCAGTTCTTC.